These 28 T cell receptor beta chains share one sample of origin, sequenced in a study of radiotherapy plus CTLA-4 blockade in lung cancer. Profiling relied on immunoSEQ multiplex PCR, and the TCRdb table lists in-frame clones only, not all of them. This table holds about 95,000 clones, 80% to 90% found once. This specimen consisted of peripheral blood, obtained from a patient treated with radiotherapy plus ipilimumab. The receptors originated from a human donor with non-small cell lung cancer who had stable disease on radiotherapy plus ipilimumab.

The table lists this clone with a count of one. J is TRBJ2-1 and V is TRBV18, with 10 bases that match TRBD1. CDR3 length: 16 residues. The V and J ends lost 4 bases and 8 bases, in that order; junction bases with no gene match: 11. Germline CDR1 KGHSH, CDR2 LQKENI. CDR3 residues: CASSLIGTGEFDEQFF. DNA for the CDR3: TGTGCCAGCTCACTAATCGGGACAGGGGAATTCGATGAGCAGTTCTTC.

This clone was seen only once. The chain links TRBV6-4 to TRBJ2-2; either TRBD1 or TRBD2 may fit D (7 bases each). Germline assignment: CDR1 MRHNA and CDR2 SNTAGT. The ends were cut back, 5 bases at V and 5 bases at J, with 12 bases in the middle. The CDR3 is 14 amino acids. Here the CDR3 DNA reads TGTGCCAGCAGTATCCAGGGGGGGACCGGGGAGCTGTTTTTT. Encoded protein: CASSIQGGTGELFF.

This chain uses TRBV30 with TRBJ1-1; D gene unclear. Germline lookup yields CDR1 GTSNPN and CDR2 SVGIG (reference sequence). V was shortened by 2 bases and J by 0 bases, with 7 bases between the two germline ends. The CDR3 has 13 amino acids. The CDR3 sequence is CAWSRGLNTEAFF. CDR3 in DNA: TGTGCCTGGAGTCGAGGATTGAACACTGAAGCTTTCTTT.

Only one count was recorded for this clone. The chain couples TRBV19 to TRBJ1-1, with a tentative D call TRBD1 (6 bases). V was cut by 6 bases and J by 1 base, with 12 bases left in between. There are 14 residues in the CDR3. Germline CDR1 LNHDA, CDR2 SQIVND (reference sequence). CDR3 sequence: CASRRQVSNTEAFF. Written as DNA, the CDR3 is TGTGCCAGTAGAAGACAGGTGTCGAACACTGAAGCTTTCTTT.

The rearrangement joins TRBV5-8 to TRBJ2-7; TRBD1 might be the D (6 bases). CDR1 is SGHTS and CDR2 is YDEGEE in the germline V gene. Deletions cut 2 bases from V and 6 bases from J, with 12 bases between. The CDR3 covers 13 residues. This CDR3 reads CASSLTRGGEQYF. The CDR3 coding sequence is TGTGCCAGCAGCTTAACTAGAGGGGGCGAGCAGTACTTC.

The chain recombines TRBV5-1 with TRBJ2-7; D is possibly TRBD1 or TRBD2 (5 bases each). Trimming took off 4 bases at V and 3 bases at J, with 11 bases between the two ends. CDR1 SGHRS and CDR2 YFSETQ come from the germline V gene. CDR3 size: 13 residues. CDR3 residues: CASSRDGIYEQYF. The CDR3 bases are TGCGCCAGCAGCCGGGACGGCATCTACGAGCAGTACTTC. The entire variable domain, with the rest obtained from reference TRBV5-1 and TRBJ2-7, is as follows: KAGVTQTPRYLIKTRGQQVTLSCSPISGHRSVSWYQQTPGQGLQFLFEYFSETQRNKGNFPGRFSGRQFSNSRSEMNVSTLELGDSALYLCASSRDGIYEQYFGPGTRLTVT.

This clone has a single count. The chain couples TRBV30 to TRBJ1-6; the D gene is possibly TRBD1 (5 bases). Germline CDR1 is GTSNPN and CDR2 is SVGIG (reference sequence). This CDR3 comprises 16 residues. Trimming took 2 bases from V and 7 from J, leaving 18 bases between them. The CDR3 region has the DNA TGTGCCTGGAGTCAACCCTGGGGCCAGGGCAATTCACCCCTCCACTTT. Residues: CAWSQPWGQGNSPLHF. Full variable domain (outside the CDR3, taken from reference TRBV30 and TRBJ1-6): SQTIHQWPATLVQPVGSPLSLECTVEGTSNPNLYWYRQAAGRGLQLLFYSVGIGQISSEVPQNLSASRPQDRQFILSSKKLLLSDSGFYLCAWSQPWGQGNSPLHFGNGTRLTVT.

The sample holds a few counts of this clone. The chain has TRBV18 and TRBJ1-5; no clear D. The CDR3 is 12 amino acids. Deletions cut 2 bases from V and 5 bases from J, with 4 bases between. The germline V gene has CDR1 KGHSH and CDR2 LQKENI. The CDR3 DNA is TGTGCCAGCTCACCAAAGGATCAGCCCCAGCATTTT. Translating gives CASSPKDQPQHF. The variable domain in full, with the rest retrieved from reference TRBV18 and TRBJ1-5, is NAGVMQNPRHLVRRRGQEARLRCSPMKGHSHVYWYRQLPEEGLKFMVYLQKENIIDESGMPKERFSAEFPKEGPSILRIQQVVRGDSAAYFCASSPKDQPQHFGDGTRLSIL.

V and J are TRBV18 and TRBJ2-1, with TRBD2 matching 13 bases. Looked up from germline, CDR1 is KGHSH and CDR2 is LQKENI. J lost 5 bases, V lost 4 bases, and 11 bases had no gene match. This CDR3 region has 18 residues. CDR3 in DNA: TGTGCCAGCTCACAGCTACAACTAGCGGGGGGGGATAACAATGAGCAGTTCTTC. Its translation is CASSQLQLAGGDNNEQFF.

The J gene is TRBJ2-1, the V gene TRBV30; a possible D gene is TRBD2 (5 bases). CDR1 is GTSNPN and CDR2 is SVGIG in the germline V gene (reference sequence). The CDR3 is made up of 14 amino acids. V lost 0 bases and J lost 7, with 13 bases in between. CDR3 coding DNA: TGTGCCTGGAGTGTAACCTTTTCGGGGAATGAGCAGTTCTTC. Translated: CAWSVTFSGNEQFF.

The chain is built from TRBV30 and TRBJ1-1, with D uncertain. From germline, CDR1 is GTSNPN and CDR2 SVGIG (reference sequence). V lost 4 bases to trimming and J lost 6 bases, with 6 bases between them. CDR3 size: 10 residues. DNA for the CDR3: TGTGCCTGGATAGCAGCTGAAGCTTTCTTT. As protein: CAWIAAEAFF.

V is TRBV11-3 and J is TRBJ1-1; 9 positions match TRBD1. CDR3 size: 15 residues. Germline CDR1 and CDR2: SGHNT and YENEEA. V lost 3 bases, J lost 1 base, and 3 bases stayed unmatched. CDR3 nucleotide sequence: TGTGCCAGCAGCTTTGGACAGGGGAAGAACACTGAAGCTTTCTTT. Translated: CASSFGQGKNTEAFF.

The rearrangement links TRBV19 to TRBJ2-2, with unresolved D. The CDR3 runs 11 residues. CDR1 is LNHDA and CDR2 is SQIVND in the germline V gene (reference sequence). Trimming took off 3 bases at V and 7 bases at J, with 3 bases between the two ends. The DNA of the CDR3 is TGTGCCAGTAGTATGGGCGGGGAGCTGTTTTTT. Its protein is CASSMGGELFF.

The V call is TRBV19, the J call TRBJ2-5; 9 bases map to TRBD1. With V trimmed by 5 bases and J by 1 base, 8 bases remained unmatched. Per the germline V gene, CDR1 is LNHDA and CDR2 is SQIVND (reference sequence). The CDR3 extends over 16 amino acids. CDR3: CASSSRTGEVQETQYF. Written as DNA, the CDR3 is TGTGCCAGTAGTTCGAGGACAGGGGAGGTCCAAGAGACCCAGTACTTC.

This clone was detected a few times. The chain uses TRBV2 and TRBJ2-6, with 12 bases aligning to TRBD1. V was pared by 5 bases and J by 1 base, with 6 bases of the junction left unmatched. The V gene's germline CDR1 is SNHLY and CDR2 FYNNEI. The CDR3 is 18 residues long. The CDR3 reads CASSWGQGAISGANVLTF. In nucleotides, the CDR3 is TGTGCCAGCAGTTGGGGACAGGGGGCGATATCTGGGGCCAACGTCCTGACTTTC.

The CDR3 nucleotides read TGTGCCAGCAGCTCCGGGGGCTTGGGCAATCAGCCCCAGCATTTT. Its translation is CASSSGGLGNQPQHF. The chain links TRBV11-2 to TRBJ1-5; TRBD1 might be the D (6 bases). Trimming left V 4 bases short and J 2 bases short, with 12 bases between. The germline CDR1 and CDR2 sequences are SGHAT and FQNNGV. This CDR3 region has 15 residues.

With respect to this clone: An end of the junction differs from the germline gene, which may be a read error. CDR3 nucleotides: TGTGCTAGCAGCTTAGCGCCGCCCCCTAGGGGCGGGAGGAGGTACGAGCAGTACTTC. Protein sequence: CASSLAPPPRGGRRYEQYF. The J gene is TRBJ2-7, the V gene TRBV7-7; 8 bases fit TRBD2. This CDR3 is built from 19 residues. CDR1 SSHAT and CDR2 FNYEAQ come from the germline V gene (reference sequence).

The chain uses TRBV27 and TRBJ2-2; possible D gene TRBD1, 5 bases. The CDR3 consists of 13 residues. CDR1 is MNHEY and CDR2 is SMNVEV in the germline V gene (reference sequence). V dropped 7 bases and J dropped 6 bases, with 12 bases sitting between them. The CDR3 DNA reads TGTGCCAGCATCCTGGACATTTCCGGGGAGCTGTTTTTT. This gives the protein CASILDISGELFF.

V is TRBV10-1 and J is TRBJ2-2; 7 bases line up with TRBD1. Trimming at V came to 6 bases and at J to 5 bases, leaving 6 bases not matched to a gene. This CDR3 is built from 14 residues. In germline, CDR1 is WNHNN, CDR2 SYGVQD (reference sequence). The CDR3 coding sequence is TGCGCCAGCAGAAGTAACAGGGGTACCGGGGAGCTGTTTTTT. Translation gives CASRSNRGTGELFF.

V and J are TRBV30 and TRBJ2-5; D may be TRBD1 (5 bases). V was shortened by 2 bases and J by 6 bases, with 16 bases between the two germline ends. The CDR3 is 14 amino acids. In germline, CDR1 is GTSNPN, CDR2 SVGIG (reference sequence). The CDR3 coding sequence is TGTGCCTGGAGTCAACGGACACCTCAGAAGACCCAGTACTTC. Amino acids: CAWSQRTPQKTQYF.

A single count supports this clone. CDR3 nucleotides: TGTGCCAGCAGCTTATACGCACGCGATGAGCAGTTCTTC. It translates to CASSLYARDEQFF. The chain links TRBV5-4 to TRBJ2-1, with D unresolved. The germline CDR1 and CDR2 sequences are SGHNT and YYREEE (reference sequence). The CDR3 covers 13 residues. Trimming stripped 2 bases from V and 8 bases from J, with 11 bases between. The whole variable domain, filled in from reference TRBV5-4 and TRBJ2-1, reads ETGVTQSPTHLIKTRGQQVTLRCSSQSGHNTVSWYQQALGQGPQFIFQYYREEENGRGNFPPRFSGLQFPNYSSELNVNALELDDSALYLCASSLYARDEQFFGPGTRLTVL.

The gene calls are TRBV10-1 and TRBJ2-1, with D maybe TRBD1 (5 bases). V was pared by 2 bases and J by 4 bases, with 9 bases between. This CDR3 comprises 14 residues. Per germline, CDR1 WNHNN and CDR2 SYGVQD (reference sequence). Written as DNA, the CDR3 is TGCGCCAGCAGTGAGGGCAGGGTTTACAATGAGCAGTTCTTC. It specifies CASSEGRVYNEQFF.

This rearrangement joins TRBV28 to TRBJ1-5; TRBD1 matches 8 bases. The CDR3 extends over 14 amino acids. Trimming removed 5 bases from V and 7 bases from J; junction bases left unmatched: 7. Per the germline V gene, CDR1 is MDHEN and CDR2 is SYDVKM. CDR3 coding DNA: TGTGCCAGCAGTGCGGGGCAGGGGGCCCAGCCCCAGCATTTT. Its protein is CASSAGQGAQPQHF.

V is TRBV5-4 and J is TRBJ1-1; D not resolved. CDR1 is SGHNT, CDR2 YYREEE, per germline (reference sequence). Deletions cut 0 bases from V and 0 bases from J, with 9 bases between. The CDR3 contains 15 residues. CDR3 nucleotide sequence: TGTGCCAGCAGCTTGGACCCTACCGTGAACACTGAAGCTTTCTTT. It is translated as CASSLDPTVNTEAFF.

The chain combines TRBV9 with TRBJ2-5; the match to TRBD1 covers 8 bases. The germline V gene has CDR1 SGDLS and CDR2 YYNGEE. The CDR3 has 15 amino acids. Germline trimming cut 3 bases from V and 5 bases from J; bases unmatched to any gene: 9. CDR3 bases: TGTGCCAGCAGCGAAACAGGGGGTTGGGGGGAGACCCAGTACTTC. The encoded protein is CASSETGGWGETQYF.

The J gene is TRBJ1-2, the V gene TRBV23-1; 8 nucleotides align to TRBD1. TRBV23-1 is an ORF for which the function is uncertain. This CDR3 is built from 17 residues. V was pared by 4 bases and J by 8 bases, with 18 bases of the junction left unmatched. The CDR3 is CASSLFHATGDYQGYTF. As DNA, the CDR3 is TGCGCCAGCAGTCTTTTCCACGCGACAGGGGATTATCAAGGCTACACCTTC.

This sequence joins TRBV7-6 and TRBJ2-1; perhaps TRBD2 as D (5 bases). This CDR3 has 15 amino acids. The germline CDR1 and CDR2 sequences are SGHVS and FNYEAQ. V was cut by 4 bases and J by 6 bases, with 16 bases left in between. The chain's CDR3 is CASSSPPGLRNEQFF. The CDR3 bases are TGTGCCAGCAGCTCCCCCCCGGGGTTGCGCAATGAGCAGTTCTTC.

This chain links TRBV5-1 with TRBJ2-1, with a tentative D call TRBD2 (6 bases). The germline CDR1 and CDR2 sequences are SGHRS and YFSETQ. V gave up 0 bases and J gave up 7 bases, with 8 bases separating them. The CDR3 covers 13 residues. The chain's CDR3 is CASSLDGGNEQFF. Written as DNA, the CDR3 is TGCGCCAGCAGCTTGGACGGGGGTAATGAGCAGTTCTTC.